The rows below give T cell receptor beta chains drawn from one sample of a study of cytomegalovirus exposure and HLA in healthy donors. Sequencing used immunoSEQ multiplex PCR; TCRdb keeps in-frame clones, though not all of them. The table lists approximately 160,000 clones, over 60% of them singletons. The sequenced sample was PBMCs. The source is a woman aged 30 to 39 in good health and CMV-seronegative. CDR3s leave out the opening cysteine and the closing phenylalanine or tryptophan. Each record gives: clone size, V gene, J gene, CDR3 protein. Clone size is not always given. Where it is, it says once, few, many or a class for expanded clones.

size: .; V: TRBV18; J: TRBJ2-7; CDR3: ASSPPVGEGEQY
size: .; V: TRBV5-1; J: TRBJ2-7; CDR3: ASSTSGTSVSYEQY
size: .; V: TRBV7-9; J: TRBJ2-2; CDR3: SSSFSVKMRDPGELF
size: .; V: TRBV5-5; J: TRBJ1-5; CDR3: ASSLRQNSNQPQH
size: .; V: TRBV7-2; J: TRBJ2-5; CDR3: ASSQRTSGPGGETQY
size: .; V: TRBV16; J: TRBJ1-5; CDR3: ASSRQGSNQPQH
size: .; V: TRBV11-3; J: TRBJ2-7; CDR3: ASSYLQGYEQY
size: .; V: TRBV11-2; J: TRBJ2-2; CDR3: ASSHYRGLDTGELF
size: .; V: TRBV6-1; J: TRBJ2-7; CDR3: ASSEGPSDPSYEQY
size: .; V: TRBV27; J: TRBJ2-3; CDR3: ASSLGHTQY
size: .; V: TRBV5-6; J: TRBJ2-7; CDR3: ASSPGGYEQY
size: .; V: TRBV4-1; J: TRBJ1-1; CDR3: ASSHNAAVNTEAF
size: .; V: TRBV7-2; J: TRBJ2-1; CDR3: ASSLEVAGVSGEQF
size: .; V: TRBV7-9; J: TRBJ1-2; CDR3: ASSLGGQGGRGYT
size: once; V: TRBV10-3; J: TRBJ2-1; CDR3: AIRNSGALTEQF
size: once; V: TRBV2; J: TRBJ2-3; CDR3: ASSEATGGLQDTQY
size: .; V: TRBV27; J: TRBJ2-7; CDR3: ASSSSSGRRGTYEQY
size: .; V: TRBV25-1; J: TRBJ1-2; CDR3: ASSESGIDGYT
size: .; V: TRBV5-1; J: TRBJ2-7; CDR3: ASSPDGVKRRANSYEQY
size: .; V: TRBV9; J: TRBJ2-5; CDR3: ASSTLGGAETQY
size: .; V: TRBV25-1; J: TRBJ2-3; CDR3: ASSRGLSTDTQY
size: .; V: TRBV7-2; J: TRBJ1-2; CDR3: ASSLLQGARGYGYT
size: .; V: TRBV28; J: TRBJ2-5; CDR3: ASSFIEGNVETQY
size: .; V: TRBV6-1; J: TRBJ1-1; CDR3: ASSDGGVTEAF
size: .; V: TRBV21-1; J: TRBJ2-7; CDR3: ASSKDSSYEQY
size: few; V: TRBV4-3; J: TRBJ2-7; CDR3: ASSQDPGLAYEQY
size: .; V: TRBV7-3; J: TRBJ2-2; CDR3: ASSFAPGSTGELF
size: .; V: TRBV7-8; J: TRBJ2-3; CDR3: ASSARLAGVLTQY
size: .; V: TRBV19; J: TRBJ1-4; CDR3: ASSIQRGQHEKLF
size: .; V: TRBV5-4; J: TRBJ2-6; CDR3: ASSPAGSSGANVLT
size: .; V: TRBV6-1; J: TRBJ2-7; CDR3: ASSENGRIQAYDEQY
size: once; V: TRBV7-2; J: TRBJ2-5; CDR3: ASNRDWSQETQY
size: .; V: TRBV18; J: TRBJ1-4; CDR3: ASSPNGPGQSNEKLF
size: few; V: TRBV27; J: TRBJ1-6; CDR3: ASRGQGDSPLH
size: .; V: TRBV19; J: TRBJ1-1; CDR3: ASSTQGYTEAF
size: .; V: TRBV19; J: TRBJ2-7; CDR3: ATKLHQGNPYEQY
size: once; V: TRBV2; J: TRBJ2-1; CDR3: ASRTGTGPGNEQF
size: .; V: TRBV2; J: TRBJ1-5; CDR3: ASSDAGGDNQPQH
size: .; V: TRBV5-6; J: TRBJ2-1; CDR3: ASTASGRWATVSEQF
size: .; V: TRBV7-9; J: TRBJ2-7; CDR3: ASSRGQAAYEQY
size: .; V: TRBV29-1; J: TRBJ2-1; CDR3: SVRDSVLNNEQF